The 10 T cell receptor beta chains below come from one sample, sequenced in a study of blood T cell repertoires in COVID-19. Some clones are missing from TCRdb's copy, which holds only in-frame ones; the method was immunoSEQ multiplex PCR. The sample has some 120,000 clones; 80% to 85% are singletons. The sequenced material came from peripheral blood. These receptors were obtained from a woman aged 45-59 years with acute or convalescent COVID-19.

The chain combines TRBV6-5 with TRBJ1-5; D is undetermined. Trimming took 6 bases from V and 4 from J, leaving 16 bases between them. CDR3 length: 15 residues. From germline, CDR1 is MNHEY and CDR2 SVGAGI. The CDR3 bases are TGTGCCAGCAGCAAGTTCGCAACGGGGAATCAGCCCCAGCATTTT. It encodes CASSKFATGNQPQHF.

The gene calls are TRBV28 and TRBJ2-7; a possible D gene is TRBD2 (5 bases). Germline V gives CDR1 MDHEN, CDR2 SYDVKM. CDR3 length: 12 amino acids. V was shortened by 2 bases and J by 3 bases, with 5 bases between the two germline ends. The CDR3 DNA reads as TGTGCCAGCAGTTTAAGCGGCTACGAGCAGTACTTC. Translated: CASSLSGYEQYF.

V usage is TRBV28 and J usage is TRBJ2-3; 15 bases match TRBD2. Germline CDR1 and CDR2: MDHEN and SYDVKM. CDR3 size: 20 residues. V was pared by 5 bases and J by 3 bases, with 15 bases of the junction left unmatched. CDR3 sequence (DNA): TGTGCCAGCAGTCCTTTAGGACTAGCGGGAGGGTCCTCACGGACAGATACGCAGTATTTT. Amino acids: CASSPLGLAGGSSRTDTQYF.

The V call is TRBV5-1, the J call TRBJ1-2; a weak D match, TRBD1 (6 bases). This CDR3 spans 13 amino acids. Germline V gene data show CDR1 as SGHRS and CDR2 as YFSETQ. Trimming left V 4 bases short and J 5 bases short, with 12 bases between. In nucleotides, the CDR3 is TGCGCCAGCAGCATGGACAGCACGTATGGCTACACCTTC. It yields the protein CASSMDSTYGYTF.

The chain carries TRBV27 and TRBJ2-3; TRBD2 matches at 10 bases. Germline loops: CDR1 MNHEY, CDR2 SMNVEV (reference sequence). V lost 0 bases, J lost 1 base, and 13 bases stayed unmatched. CDR3 length: 20 residues. The CDR3 DNA is TGTGCCAGCAGTTTATCCCCCAACCCTCTGCTAGCGGGGGGCACAGATACGCAGTATTTT. Translating it yields CASSLSPNPLLAGGTDTQYF.

The J gene is TRBJ1-6, the V gene TRBV9; 10 bases are shared with TRBD1. This CDR3 region has 15 residues. With 4 bases clipped from V and 7 bases from J, the junction kept 5 bases outside the gene matches. Germline lookup yields CDR1 SGDLS and CDR2 YYNGEE. The CDR3 loop reads CASSLRDRGNSPLHF. The DNA for the CDR3 is TGTGCCAGCAGCCTACGGGACAGGGGAAATTCACCCCTCCACTTT.

The table lists this clone with a few counts. V usage is TRBV30 and J usage is TRBJ1-4, with TRBD1 matching 9 bases. The V and J ends lost 2 bases and 8 bases, in that order; junction bases with no gene match: 6. The CDR3 has 14 amino acids. Germline V gene sequence: CDR1 GTSNPN, CDR2 SVGIG (reference sequence). The CDR3 region is CAWSYRGQREKLFF. CDR3 in DNA: TGTGCCTGGAGTTACAGGGGGCAGAGAGAAAAACTGTTTTTT.

The chain's CDR3 is CASSAYGVKQFF. The CDR3 coding sequence is TGTGCCAGCAGCGCTTACGGGGTTAAGCAGTTCTTC. The chain is built from TRBV11-2 and TRBJ2-1, with D possibly TRBD2 on 5 matching bases. The CDR3 totals 12 residues. Germline-derived CDR1 and CDR2 are SGHAT and FQNNGV. Trimming pared 5 bases from V and 11 bases from J, leaving 13 bases between. Full variable domain (rest looked up from reference TRBV11-2 and TRBJ2-1): EAGVAQSPRYKIIEKRQSVAFWCNPISGHATLYWYQQILGQGPKLLIQFQNNGVVDDSQLPKDRFSAERLKGVDSTLKIQPAKLEDSAVYLCASSAYGVKQFFGPGTRLTVL.

This clone has a handful of counts. At the DNA level, this CDR3 is encoded by other sequences in the same sample as well. The chain employs TRBV5-1 and TRBJ1-3, with D perhaps TRBD1 (6 bases). Deletions cut 4 bases from V and 1 base from J, with 6 bases between. The CDR3 spans 13 residues. The germline V gene has CDR1 SGHRS and CDR2 YFSETQ. The CDR3 sequence is CASSQGSGNTIYF. In nucleotides, the CDR3 is TGCGCCAGCAGCCAGGGGTCTGGAAACACCATATATTTT. Filled out from reference TRBV5-1 and TRBJ1-3, the complete variable domain reads KAGVTQTPRYLIKTRGQQVTLSCSPISGHRSVSWYQQTPGQGLQFLFEYFSETQRNKGNFPGRFSGRQFSNSRSEMNVSTLELGDSALYLCASSQGSGNTIYFGEGSWLTVV.

The chain recombines TRBV10-3 with TRBJ2-3; TRBD2 matches at 12 bases. In germline, CDR1 is ENHRY, CDR2 SYGVKD. With V trimmed by 4 bases and J by 0 bases, 2 bases remained unmatched. The CDR3 length is 16 residues. CDR3 residues: CAISATSGGSTDTQYF. CDR3 sequence (DNA): TGTGCCATCAGTGCGACTAGCGGGGGTAGCACAGATACGCAGTATTTT.